Below, 30 T cell receptor beta chains from the same sample are listed, as sequenced in a study of T cell repertoires in cytomegalovirus infection (dated by TCRdb to between 2018 and 2020). These reads were obtained on an Illumina HiSeq 1500. In TCRdb, the public reads were trimmed at Q25 with fastp and aligned with MiXCR, with productive beta chains retained. Under each unique CDR3 protein, matching rows form one entry showing the most common genes and DNA. This sample lists roughly 130,000 distinct CDR3 sequences; roughly 9% were detected once. The top ten clonotypes cover roughly a tenth of the sample. Sample: PBMCs. These TCRs come from a human donor in good health (CMV status not recorded). Some clones in this sample may be carry-over from other donors' samples.

This clonotype was recorded many times. The CDR3 sequence: CASSPRVAYGYTF. CDR3 DNA sequence: TGTGCCAGCAGCCCCCGGGTTGCCTATGGCTACACCTTC. V and J are TRBV7-6 and TRBJ1-2; D is undetermined. V shed 5 bases and J shed 4 bases, with 11 bases lying between them. The CDR3 loop spans 13 amino acids. Germline V gene lookup returns CDR1 SGHVS and CDR2 FNYEAQ.

This clonotype has a count of ten or more. For the CDR3, the DNA is TGTGCCAGCAGCTTAGATGTGCACAGGGTGGTTGCTAATGAAAAACTGTTTTTT. Amino acid sequence: CASSLDVHRVVANEKLFF. The chain combines TRBV7-2 with TRBJ1-4, with D perhaps matching TRBD1 (6 bases). Germline-derived CDR1 and CDR2 are SGHTA and FQGNSA. The CDR3 extends over 18 amino acids. Between the trimmed V and J ends, which lost 1 base and 3 bases, there was a span of 18 bases.

This clonotype was detected a few times. The gene calls are TRBV6-1 and TRBJ1-2, with D maybe TRBD1 (5 bases). The V gene's germline CDR1 is MNHNS and CDR2 SASEGT. The CDR3 is made up of 15 amino acids. V shed 1 base and J shed 5 bases, with 14 bases lying between them. CDR3 nucleotide sequence: TGTGCCAGCAGTGAAGTTTCTCCAGGGCGATATGGCTACACCTTC. It yields the protein CASSEVSPGRYGYTF.

This clonotype was detected only a few times. The chain carries TRBV2 and TRBJ2-7, with 8 positions matching TRBD2. Germline V CDR1 and CDR2: SNHLY, FYNNEI. The CDR3 runs 12 residues. V was pared by 7 bases and J by 5 bases, with 4 bases of the junction left unmatched. CDR3 nucleotides: TGTGCCAGCACCCGGGAGGGACACGAGCAGTACTTC. Translated, it gives CASTREGHEQYF.

At least ten counts were recorded for this clonotype. V usage is TRBV28 and J usage is TRBJ1-5, with D perhaps TRBD1 (5 bases). Germline CDR1 reads MDHEN; CDR2 reads SYDVKM. This CDR3 is built from 17 residues. V was clipped by 4 bases and J by 0 bases, with 16 bases between them. CDR3 DNA: TGTGCCAGCAGTTCGGAGGGGTCGGCATATAGCAATCAGCCCCAGCATTTT. Translating gives CASSSEGSAYSNQPQHF.

In its sample, this clonotype was seen many times. The chain is built from TRBV30 and TRBJ2-6; D gene uncertain. The CDR3 consists of 13 residues. Germline CDR1 is GTSNPN and CDR2 is SVGIG (reference sequence). Trimming shortened V by 8 bases and J by 0 bases, and 8 bases separated the two germline ends. CDR3 coding DNA: TGTGCCAAAGGAAGCTCTGGGGCCAACGTCCTGACTTTC. Encoded protein: CAKGSSGANVLTF.

This clonotype occurred many times. The rearrangement joins TRBV7-8 to TRBJ1-1; D uncertain. Per the germline V gene, CDR1 is SGHVS and CDR2 is FQNEAQ. Trimming took off 5 bases at V and 3 bases at J, with 10 bases between the two ends. The CDR3 runs 13 residues. CDR3 nucleotide sequence: TGTGCCAGCAGCATACGGGGTGACACTGAAGCTTTCTTT. This encodes CASSIRGDTEAFF. Together with reference TRBV7-8 and TRBJ1-1, the CDR3 gives the full variable domain: GAGVSQSPRYKVAKRGQDVALRCDPISGHVSLFWYQQALGQGPEFLTYFQNEAQLDKSGLPSDRFFAERPEGSVSTLKIQRTQQEDSAVYLCASSIRGDTEAFFGQGTRLTVV.

This clonotype occurred many times. The rearrangement joins TRBV28 to TRBJ2-1; 8 positions agree with TRBD1. Germline V CDR1 and CDR2: MDHEN, SYDVKM. The V gene end was trimmed by 5 bases and the J gene end by 9 bases; junction bases not matched to a gene: 15. The CDR3 runs to 16 residues. The CDR3 coding sequence is TGTGCCAGCAGTCCAAGGGGGACAGGATCTTATGGTGAGCAGTTCTTC. It yields the protein CASSPRGTGSYGEQFF.

This clonotype was detected only a few times. This sequence joins TRBV6-4 and TRBJ1-5, with D possibly matching TRBD1 (6 bases). The CDR3 has 14 residues. Germline V gives CDR1 MRHNA, CDR2 SNTAGT. Trimming cost V 1 base and J 3 bases, with 7 bases left between them. The CDR3 DNA reads TGTGCCAGCAGTGACTGGACAGTCAATCAGCCCCAGCATTTT. Translated, it gives CASSDWTVNQPQHF.

Many counts were recorded for this clonotype. V usage is TRBV12-3 or TRBV12-4 and J usage is TRBJ1-5, with no clear D. Trimming removed 3 bases at V and 4 bases at J, with 10 bases between. CDR3 length: 14 residues. The CDR3 spells CASSLGRSNQPQHF. CDR3 coding DNA: TGTGCCAGCAGTTTGGGGAGGTCTAATCAGCCCCAGCATTTT.

The rearrangement joins TRBV4-1 to TRBJ1-2, with D uncertain. V was shortened by 4 bases and J by 3 bases, with 15 bases between the two germline ends. CDR1 and CDR2 from the germline V gene are MGHRA and YSYEKL. The CDR3 runs 15 residues. The chain's CDR3 is CASSPGRGSDYGYTF. The CDR3 DNA reads as TGCGCCAGCAGCCCTGGGCGAGGTTCCGACTATGGCTACACCTTC.

The sample holds many counts of this clonotype. This chain links TRBV11-1 with TRBJ1-1, with D perhaps TRBD1 (5 bases). The CDR3 consists of 16 residues. Germline V gene lookup returns CDR1 SGHAT and CDR2 FQDESV (reference sequence). V shed 4 bases and J shed 3 bases, with 18 bases lying between them. The CDR3 region is CASSSRGDLGHTEAFF. The CDR3 DNA reads TGTGCCAGCAGCTCGCGAGGGGATCTGGGGCACACTGAAGCTTTCTTT.

The chain links TRBV12-3 or TRBV12-4 to TRBJ2-1, with 7 nucleotides matching TRBD1. V was clipped by 6 bases and J by 2 bases; unmatched bases: 10. The CDR3 covers 16 residues. This CDR3 is CASSPDRVSTYNEQFF. The CDR3, as DNA: TGTGCCAGCAGCCCCGACAGGGTATCAACCTACAATGAGCAGTTCTTC.

This clonotype was detected ten times or more. The chain employs TRBV20-1 and TRBJ1-4; D is undetermined. V lost 0 bases to trimming and J lost 7 bases, with 9 bases between them. Germline-derived CDR1 and CDR2 are DFQATT and SNEGSKA (reference sequence). The CDR3 length is 13 residues. CDR3 sequence reads: CSARDWGREKLFF. The CDR3 DNA reads as TGCAGTGCTAGAGATTGGGGTCGTGAAAAACTGTTTTTT.

This clonotype was detected many times. This chain joins TRBV27 and TRBJ2-2, with 7 bases lining up with TRBD2. The CDR3 totals 17 residues. V lost 5 bases and J lost 1; bases outside the gene matches: 10. Germline V gene sequence: CDR1 MNHEY, CDR2 SMNVEV (reference sequence). CDR3 sequence reads: CASSPITGGRNTGELFF. In DNA form, the CDR3 reads TGTGCCAGCAGTCCCATTACCGGGGGGAGGAACACCGGGGAGCTGTTTTTT.

This clonotype was counted ten times or more. The chain is built from TRBV7-9 and TRBJ1-1, with D unresolved. CDR1 is SEHNR and CDR2 is FQNEAQ in the germline V gene (reference sequence). V dropped 2 bases and J dropped 8 bases, with 15 bases sitting between them. This CDR3 is 14 amino acids long. CDR3 protein: CASSLTSSVVEAFF. CDR3 sequence (DNA): TGTGCCAGCAGCTTAACTTCGTCGGTAGTCGAAGCTTTCTTT.

The V and J genes are TRBV29-1 and TRBJ2-3; 8 nucleotides align to TRBD2. The ends lost 5 bases at V and 8 bases at J; junction bases unmatched: 9. This CDR3 region has 13 residues. Germline CDR1 is SQVTM and CDR2 is ANQGSEA. The CDR3 region is CSVSTSRGGTQYF. For the CDR3, the DNA is TGCAGCGTTTCAACCTCCCGGGGGGGTACGCAGTATTTT.

This clonotype was counted between two and nine times. The chain employs TRBV29-1 and TRBJ1-1; 10 bases fit TRBD1. The CDR3 is made up of 15 amino acids. V lost 7 bases to trimming and J lost 7 bases; unmatched junction nucleotides: 15. Germline V gives CDR1 SQVTM, CDR2 ANQGSEA. In DNA, the CDR3 is TGCAGCGCTAGGCGCCTCGGGACAGGGGATTTTGAAGCTTTCTTT. Its translation: CSARRLGTGDFEAFF.

About this clonotype itself: One end of the junction fails to match germline, which may point to a read error. V gene TRBV7-9 combines with J gene TRBJ1-3; no clear D. CDR3 length: 13 amino acids. Per germline, CDR1 SEHNR and CDR2 FQNEAQ (reference sequence). The CDR3 DNA reads TGTGCCAGCAGACGGACTCCACGAAACACCATGTATTTT. It codes for CASRRTPRNTMYF.

This clonotype was detected a few times. The chain joins TRBV3-1 to TRBJ2-5; possibly TRBD2 for D (6 bases). Germline CDR1 LGHDT, CDR2 YNNKEL (reference sequence). This CDR3 is 14 amino acids long. V gave up 5 bases and J gave up 7 bases, with 17 bases separating them. The CDR3 here is CASSLPGGGRTQYF. CDR3 sequence (DNA): TGTGCCAGCAGCTTGCCCGGGGGAGGTAGGACCCAGTACTTC.

In this sample, this clonotype turned up many times. The V call is TRBV11-3, the J call TRBJ1-1; D is possibly TRBD1 (5 bases). V dropped 5 bases and J dropped 3 bases, with 10 bases sitting between them. Per germline, CDR1 SGHNT and CDR2 YENEEA. The CDR3 has 13 amino acids. In DNA, the CDR3 is TGTGCCAGCAGCCCGGGGACTGACACTGAAGCTTTCTTT. Its translation is CASSPGTDTEAFF.

In its sample, this clonotype was seen many times. The chain is built from TRBV2 and TRBJ2-3, with 13 bases identical to TRBD2. The germline gives CDR1 SNHLY, CDR2 FYNNEI. The V and J ends lost 2 bases and 4 bases, in that order; junction bases with no gene match: 6. CDR3 length equals 17 residues. The CDR3 region is CASSEPRTSGGADTQYF. The CDR3, as DNA: TGTGCCAGCAGTGAACCCAGGACTAGCGGGGGTGCAGATACGCAGTATTTT.

This clonotype has at least ten counts. The chain uses TRBV2 and TRBJ1-2; D is undetermined. Germline CDR1 reads SNHLY; CDR2 reads FYNNEI. V shed 7 bases and J shed 4 bases, with 16 bases lying between them. The CDR3 consists of 14 residues. The CDR3 loop reads CASMAGPVGYGYTF. The CDR3 coding sequence is TGTGCCAGCATGGCAGGACCTGTCGGCTATGGCTACACCTTC.

This sequence joins TRBV5-5 and TRBJ1-3; D not certain. The CDR3 is made up of 14 amino acids. V was trimmed by 0 bases and J by 4 bases, leaving 8 bases between them. Germline V gene sequence: CDR1 SGHKS, CDR2 YYEKEE (reference sequence). The CDR3 coding sequence is TGTGCCAGCAGCTTGGAACCTCGCGGAAACACCATATATTTT. Protein: CASSLEPRGNTIYF.

This clonotype has at least ten counts. The chain links TRBV25-1 to TRBJ1-2; 9 positions agree with TRBD1. CDR1 MGHDK and CDR2 SYGVNS come from the germline V gene. V shed 6 bases and J 2 bases; nucleotides not matched to a gene: 4. The CDR3 has 14 amino acids. CDR3 region: CASRRTGANYGYTF. CDR3 in DNA: TGTGCCAGCAGGAGGACAGGGGCCAACTATGGCTACACCTTC.

This clonotype has a handful of counts. The J gene is TRBJ2-2, the V gene TRBV20-1; D possibly corresponds to TRBD2 (6 bases). From germline, CDR1 is DFQATT and CDR2 SNEGSKA (reference sequence). CDR3 length: 13 residues. In nucleotides, the CDR3 is TGCGGCTTGGAGACTAGTTACACCGGGGAGCTGTTTTTT. Protein: CGLETSYTGELFF.

The chain employs TRBV9 and TRBJ2-5; 14 bases fit TRBD2. CDR1 is SGDLS and CDR2 is YYNGEE in the germline V gene. The V segment lost 2 bases and the J segment 2 bases; nucleotides outside the gene matches: 5. The CDR3 spans 17 residues. The CDR3 DNA follows: TGTGCCAGCAGCGTTGGACTAGCGGGGGGTATTCAAGAGACCCAGTACTTC. Amino acid sequence: CASSVGLAGGIQETQYF.

For this clonotype: This may be a read error: a much more frequent sequence differs by one nucleotide. The CDR3 protein is CASSSMSNTGELFF. The DNA of the CDR3 is TGTGCCAGCAGTTCTATGTCGAACACCGGGGAGCTGTTTTTT. The chain joins TRBV6-2 or TRBV6-3 to TRBJ2-2; D remains ambiguous. Germline V lookup: CDR1 MNHEY, CDR2 SVGEGT. The CDR3 has 14 amino acids. V lost 4 bases and J 0 bases, leaving 6 bases between the germline ends.

This clonotype was found many times. The chain is built from TRBV28 and TRBJ2-5; D is unclear. The V gene lost 3 bases and the J gene lost 0 bases, with 5 bases spanning the gap. The germline gives CDR1 MDHEN, CDR2 SYDVKM. The CDR3 contains 13 residues. The CDR3 DNA reads TGTGCCAGCAGTTTCACATACCAAGAGACCCAGTACTTC. It is translated as CASSFTYQETQYF.

Ten or more counts support this clonotype. V and J are TRBV7-2 and TRBJ1-5; no clear D. Between the trimmed V and J ends, which lost 5 bases and 3 bases, there was a span of 11 bases. CDR1 SGHTA and CDR2 FQGNSA come from the germline V gene. This CDR3 contains 14 residues. Here the CDR3 reads CASSPFLNNQPQHF. CDR3 coding DNA: TGTGCCAGCAGCCCCTTCTTAAACAATCAGCCCCAGCATTTT.